The sample holds many counts of the clone carrying this T cell receptor (beta chain). Its antigen is not known. The sample originates from a study of CD8+CD57+ T cells in acquired aplastic anemia. Across the whole study: Across the sorted CD4+ and CD8+ cells, DNA amounts averaged 3.2 ug.

Study-wide points: Fewer than 35 CD8+ CDR3 sequences occurred in both the patients and the controls.

Sequenced patients had shown CD8+CD57+ cell expansion by flow cytometry. No patient had been given any therapy when blood was sampled. Genomic DNA served as template for TCR beta VDJ and CDR3 profiling. TCRdb used MiXCR to reprocess the reads, holding one entry per CDR3 protein. The sample has 100,000 to 150,000 distinct CDR3 sequences, over 30% seen once. Trimming pared 6 bases from V and 5 bases from J, leaving 10 bases between. The CDR3 consists of 12 residues. Germline V gene data show CDR1 as KGHSH and CDR2 as LQKENI. This clonotype originated in a human donor with aplastic anemia. The sequenced material came from sorted CD4+, CD8+, or CD8+CD57+ T cells (not recorded which) from PBMCs. The chain combines TRBV18 with TRBJ1-2; D is undetermined. The CDR3 here is CASSVLRYGYTF. The CDR3 nucleotides read TGTGCCAGCTCCGTGTTGAGGTATGGCTACACCTTC.